Shown below are 21 T cell receptor beta chains from a single sample sequenced in a study of PD-1 blockade in classical Hodgkin lymphoma. The time point is: cycle 4 day 1 (C4D1), after less than 7 weeks of nivolumab. With no exception, relapse followed autologous stem cell transplantation in all patients, and brentuximab vedotin exposure varied. Magnetic depletion of unwanted cells isolated CD4+ T cells from thawed PBMCs. Using immunoSEQ multiplex PCR, the repertoire was profiled, and TCRdb retains in-frame clones only, with some absent. The sample lists fewer than 35,000 clones, approximately 90% seen once, with about 0.31% in the top ten. The sample consisted of CD4+ T cells from blood, taken before the fourth cycle of nivolumab. These receptors came from a human donor with classical Hodgkin lymphoma.

The CDR3 sequence is CASSPRSRAHEQFF. CDR3 in DNA: TGCGCCAGCAGCCCGCGGTCCAGGGCCCATGAGCAGTTCTTC. The V and J genes are TRBV4-1 and TRBJ2-1, with D possibly matching TRBD1 (5 bases). The germline gives CDR1 MGHRA, CDR2 YSYEKL. The length of the CDR3 is 14 residues. V lost 4 bases and J 8 bases, leaving 15 bases between the germline ends.

CDR3 sequence reads: CASSPPGANLQETQYF. CDR3 bases: TGTGCCAGCTCACCACCGGGGGCGAACCTCCAAGAGACCCAGTACTTC. The rearrangement joins TRBV18 to TRBJ2-5; D possibly corresponds to TRBD1 (6 bases). Germline assignment: CDR1 KGHSH and CDR2 LQKENI. V shed 0 bases and J shed 1 base, with 12 bases lying between them. CDR3 size: 16 residues.

This sequence joins TRBV30 and TRBJ2-7; TRBD2 agrees at 12 bases. The J segment lost 1 base and the V segment lost 4 bases, leaving 2 bases of the junction unmatched. CDR3 length: 14 amino acids. Looked up from germline, CDR1 is GTSNPN and CDR2 is SVGIG (reference sequence). In DNA, the CDR3 is TGTGCCTGGACCGGGACTAGCGGGTCCTACGAGCAGTACTTC. Translating it yields CAWTGTSGSYEQYF.

The rearrangement links TRBV5-6 to TRBJ1-4; TRBD1 matches at 9 bases. The CDR3 length is 16 residues. Germline CDR1 and CDR2: SGHDT and YYEEEE. The V segment lost 3 bases and the J segment 5 bases; nucleotides outside the gene matches: 8. The CDR3 is CASSWGQGARNEKLFF. In DNA, the CDR3 is TGTGCCAGCAGCTGGGGACAGGGCGCTCGGAATGAAAAACTGTTTTTT. Looking up the rest from reference TRBV5-6 and TRBJ1-4 gives the full variable domain: DAGVTQSPTHLIKTRGQQVTLRCSPKSGHDTVSWYQQALGQGPQFIFQYYEEEERQRGNFPDRFSGHQFPNYSSELNVNALLLGDSALYLCASSWGQGARNEKLFFGSGTQLSVL.

This clone was recorded only once. The rearrangement uses TRBV19 and TRBJ1-5, with 7 bases that match TRBD1. J was trimmed by 5 bases and V by 4 bases; bases with no gene match: 8. This CDR3 comprises 15 residues. Germline values: CDR1 LNHDA, CDR2 SQIVND (reference sequence). The CDR3 DNA is TGTGCCAGTAGTAACCAACAGGGGCCCTATCAGCCCCAGCATTTT. It codes for CASSNQQGPYQPQHF.

The chain has TRBV14 and TRBJ1-1; weak D call: TRBD1 (6 bases). Germline loops: CDR1 SGHDN, CDR2 FVKESK. V shed 2 bases and J shed 3 bases, with 16 bases lying between them. CDR3 length: 16 amino acids. In DNA, the CDR3 is TGTGCCAGCAGCCAAACGGGGCGGGGGCCACACACTGAAGCTTTCTTT. It translates to CASSQTGRGPHTEAFF. Combining the CDR3 with reference TRBV14 and TRBJ1-1 gives the whole variable domain EAGVTQFPSHSVIEKGQTVTLRCDPISGHDNLYWYRRVMGKEIKFLLHFVKESKQDESGMPNNRFLAERTGGTYSTLKVQPAELEDSGVYFCASSQTGRGPHTEAFFGQGTRLTVV.

This chain links TRBV9 with TRBJ2-1; 7 bases align to TRBD2. CDR1 SGDLS and CDR2 YYNGEE come from the germline V gene. The V segment lost 2 bases and the J segment 9 bases; nucleotides outside the gene matches: 2. The CDR3 loop spans 12 amino acids. The CDR3 here is CASSVAGVEQFF. The CDR3 bases are TGTGCCAGCAGCGTTGCGGGAGTTGAGCAGTTCTTC.

The CDR3 nucleotides read TGTGCCTGGAGTGTACGAAACCGACAAGAGACCCAGTACTTC. It specifies CAWSVRNRQETQYF. The rearrangement uses TRBV30 and TRBJ2-5; D unresolved. V was clipped by 0 bases and J by 2 bases, with 10 bases between them. Per germline, CDR1 GTSNPN and CDR2 SVGIG (reference sequence). This CDR3 region has 14 residues. The full variable domain, its missing parts supplied by reference TRBV30 and TRBJ2-5, is SQTIHQWPATLVQPVGSPLSLECTVEGTSNPNLYWYRQAAGRGLQLLFYSVGIGQISSEVPQNLSASRPQDRQFILSSKKLLLSDSGFYLCAWSVRNRQETQYFGPGTRLLVL.

The chain couples TRBV28 to TRBJ1-5; the match to TRBD1 covers 8 bases. The CDR3 extends over 16 amino acids. Germline-derived CDR1 and CDR2 are MDHEN and SYDVKM. With V trimmed by 1 base and J by 4 bases, 6 bases remained unmatched. The CDR3 spells CASSLSGRGRNQPQHF. CDR3 in DNA: TGTGCCAGCAGTTTATCCGGCAGGGGGCGGAATCAGCCCCAGCATTTT.

J is TRBJ2-7 and V is TRBV2, with 11 bases matching TRBD2. The CDR3 totals 13 residues. In germline, CDR1 is SNHLY, CDR2 FYNNEI. The J segment lost 5 bases and the V segment lost 7 bases, leaving 4 bases of the junction unmatched. CDR3 region: CASTSGLADEQYF. For the CDR3, the DNA is TGTGCCAGCACCTCGGGACTAGCGGACGAGCAGTACTTC. Combining the CDR3 with reference TRBV2 and TRBJ2-7 gives the whole variable domain EPEVTQTPSHQVTQMGQEVILRCVPISNHLYFYWYRQILGQKVEFLVSFYNNEISEKSEIFDDQFSVERPDGSNFTLKIRSTKLEDSAMYFCASTSGLADEQYFGPGTRLTVT.

The chain combines TRBV18 with TRBJ1-3; D uncertain. V was cut by 5 bases and J by 3 bases, with 14 bases left in between. CDR1 is KGHSH and CDR2 is LQKENI in the germline V gene. This CDR3 has 15 residues. The CDR3 DNA reads TGTGCCAGCTCAACCACCAGGACGGATGGAAACACCATATATTTT. Amino acid sequence: CASSTTRTDGNTIYF. Together with reference TRBV18 and TRBJ1-3, the CDR3 gives the full variable domain: NAGVMQNPRHLVRRRGQEARLRCSPMKGHSHVYWYRQLPEEGLKFMVYLQKENIIDESGMPKERFSAEFPKEGPSILRIQQVVRGDSAAYFCASSTTRTDGNTIYFGEGSWLTVV.

This sequence joins TRBV5-1 and TRBJ2-1, with 16 bases aligning to TRBD2. CDR1 and CDR2 from the germline V gene are SGHRS and YFSETQ. This CDR3 region has 17 residues. V shed 3 bases, J shed 10 bases, and the junction held 10 bases outside the gene matches. Here the CDR3 reads CASSWLGLAGGKGEQFF. The CDR3 nucleotides are TGCGCCAGCAGCTGGTTGGGACTAGCGGGAGGGAAGGGGGAGCAGTTCTTC.

The gene calls are TRBV7-2 and TRBJ2-3; TRBD1 matches 7 bases. Germline V gives CDR1 SGHTA, CDR2 FQGNSA. The CDR3 consists of 15 residues. V lost 5 bases to trimming and J lost 0 bases; unmatched junction nucleotides: 5. Here the CDR3 DNA reads TGTGCCAGCAGCAGGGACAGCTCTAGCACAGATACGCAGTATTTT. This encodes CASSRDSSSTDTQYF.

The genes are TRBV5-1 and TRBJ2-7; D is perhaps TRBD1 (6 bases). There are 14 residues in the CDR3. Per germline, CDR1 SGHRS and CDR2 YFSETQ. V was cut by 4 bases and J by 3 bases, with 14 bases left in between. The CDR3 coding sequence is TGCGCCAGCAGCACCGGACAGCGCTTCTACGAGCAGTACTTC. It yields the protein CASSTGQRFYEQYF.

CDR3 region: CASSAGRVSQETQYF. The CDR3 DNA reads TGTGCCAGTAGTGCCGGCAGGGTGAGTCAAGAGACCCAGTACTTC. V gene TRBV19 combines with J gene TRBJ2-5; TRBD1 is a possible D gene (5 bases). CDR1 is LNHDA and CDR2 is SQIVND in the germline V gene (reference sequence). The CDR3 spans 15 residues. V lost 5 bases and J lost 2, with 15 bases in between.

The chain has TRBV7-3 and TRBJ2-3, with TRBD2 matching 14 bases. Germline CDR1 reads SGHTA; CDR2 reads FQGTGA. The junction had 8 bases not matched to a gene; V was cut back by 0 bases and J by 3 bases. CDR3 length equals 19 residues. As DNA, the CDR3 is TGTGCCAGCAGCTTAACGGGGACTAGCGGGAGTCATATAACAGATACGCAGTATTTT. Its translation is CASSLTGTSGSHITDTQYF.

The rearrangement links TRBV7-2 to TRBJ2-3, with D hard to call. There are 12 residues in the CDR3. Germline V lookup: CDR1 SGHTA, CDR2 FQGNSA. V was cut by 3 bases and J by 4 bases, with 5 bases left in between. DNA for the CDR3: TGTGCCAGCAGCTTCCCCCCAGATACGCAGTATTTT. Protein: CASSFPPDTQYF.

This clone appeared once. The gene calls are TRBV18 and TRBJ1-2; a weak D match, TRBD1 (5 bases). V was cut by 3 bases and J by 0 bases, with 14 bases left in between. The V gene's germline CDR1 is KGHSH and CDR2 LQKENI. The CDR3 covers 16 residues. Written as DNA, the CDR3 is TGTGCCAGCTCACCTTTCAAGACAGTCCCTAACTATGGCTACACCTTC. It is translated as CASSPFKTVPNYGYTF. The full variable domain, in which reference TRBV18 and TRBJ1-2 provide the parts outside the CDR3, is NAGVMQNPRHLVRRRGQEARLRCSPMKGHSHVYWYRQLPEEGLKFMVYLQKENIIDESGMPKERFSAEFPKEGPSILRIQQVVRGDSAAYFCASSPFKTVPNYGYTFGSGTRLTVV.

This sequence joins TRBV5-5 and TRBJ1-3; D unresolved. V was shortened by 3 bases and J by 1 base, with 20 bases between the two germline ends. The CDR3 runs 18 residues. The germline V gene encodes CDR1 SGHKS and CDR2 YYEKEE (reference sequence). CDR3: CASSSQALVPNSGNTIYF. DNA for the CDR3: TGTGCCAGCAGCTCCCAGGCCCTAGTCCCTAATTCTGGAAACACCATATATTTT.

The chain is built from TRBV7-2 and TRBJ2-1; 11 bases align to TRBD2. In germline, CDR1 is SGHTA, CDR2 FQGNSA. The J segment lost 7 bases and the V segment lost 7 bases, leaving 9 bases of the junction unmatched. The CDR3 runs 15 residues. Here the CDR3 reads CASKATSGITNEQFF. CDR3 sequence (DNA): TGTGCCAGCAAGGCGACTAGCGGGATAACAAATGAGCAGTTCTTC.

V is TRBV14 and J is TRBJ2-3; D assignment may be TRBD1 or TRBD2 (5 bases each). This CDR3 is 16 amino acids long. Trimming removed 1 base at V and 4 bases at J, with 15 bases between. CDR1 is SGHDN, CDR2 FVKESK, per germline. DNA of the CDR3: TGTGCCAGCAGCCAAGTCCCATCGGGGCGAGCAGATACGCAGTATTTT. The encoded protein is CASSQVPSGRADTQYF. Full variable domain (outside the CDR3, taken from reference TRBV14 and TRBJ2-3): EAGVTQFPSHSVIEKGQTVTLRCDPISGHDNLYWYRRVMGKEIKFLLHFVKESKQDESGMPNNRFLAERTGGTYSTLKVQPAELEDSGVYFCASSQVPSGRADTQYFGPGTRLTVL.